This T cell receptor (beta chain) was captured in a study of cytotoxic CD8 clonotypes in ibrutinib-treated CLL. Note on this clone: Its cognate antigen is unknown.

Findings and limits, study-wide: Clonality rose at ibrutinib response, held steady in sustained remission, and fell toward baseline at progression. Baseline values of clonality outstripped age-matched healthy donors and followed circulating CD8+ T-cell counts.

Only in-frame clones appear in the TCRdb table, and some are missing; sequencing was by immunoSEQ multiplex PCR. In the table there are around 2,900 clones, 75% to 90% of which are singletons. The CDR3 is 14 residues long. Trimming cost V 3 bases and J 6 bases, with 12 bases left between them. Per germline, CDR1 LNHDA and CDR2 SQIVND (reference sequence). Genomic DNA for TCR beta libraries, approximately 2 micrograms, came from cryopreserved PBMCs. The chain employs TRBV19 and TRBJ2-4; D perhaps matches TRBD1 (6 bases). This sequence was found in a human donor with chronic lymphocytic leukemia. The source material was PBMCs, sampled before ibrutinib treatment. The CDR3 sequence is CASSIRQAANIQYF. For the CDR3, the DNA is TGTGCCAGTAGTATTCGACAGGCGGCAAACATTCAGTACTTC.